These 16 T cell receptor beta chains were sequenced from one sample in a study of shared clonotypes between healthy human individuals. Assay used: immunoSEQ multiplex PCR; TCRdb lists only in-frame clones, some missing. The repertoire has 2,500,000 or so clones, 92% of them found once; the top ten carry 0.37%. Specimen: naive CD4+ T cells from PBMCs. The sample's subset: CD45RA+ positively selected. These TCRs come from a man between 18 and 35 years old in good health. Some clones in this sample may be carry-over from other donors' samples.

This chain uses TRBV5-4 with TRBJ1-5, with 8 bases that match TRBD1. The CDR3 contains 15 residues. Trimming cost V 4 bases and J 0 bases; bases outside gene matches: 3. Looked up from germline, CDR1 is SGHNT and CDR2 is YYREEE (reference sequence). This CDR3 is CASSQGQGSNQPQHF. The DNA of the CDR3 is TGTGCCAGCAGCCAAGGACAGGGTAGCAATCAGCCCCAGCATTTT.

Regarding this clone: The same CDR3 can be traced to other DNA sequences in this sample. This chain's CDR3 is CASSLGRAGQETQYF. The CDR3 region has the DNA TGTGCCAGCAGCTTAGGGCGGGCAGGTCAAGAGACCCAGTACTTC. The V call is TRBV7-9, the J call TRBJ2-5, with a weak D call TRBD2 (5 bases). Trimming removed 1 base from V and 2 bases from J, with 11 bases in between. The CDR3 spans 15 residues. Germline lookup yields CDR1 SEHNR and CDR2 FQNEAQ (reference sequence).

The chain has TRBV9 and TRBJ2-5; 11 nucleotides line up with TRBD2. CDR1 is SGDLS and CDR2 is YYNGEE in the germline V gene. The CDR3 totals 17 residues. V lost 10 bases to trimming and J lost 5 bases; unmatched junction nucleotides: 19. CDR3 loop: CASTPGVAGGPRETQYF. The DNA for the CDR3 is TGTGCCTCCACGCCCGGGGTAGCGGGAGGGCCGAGGGAGACCCAGTACTTC.

The chain links TRBV2 to TRBJ1-2; possible D gene TRBD1, 6 bases. The CDR3 length is 12 residues. Per the germline V gene, CDR1 is SNHLY and CDR2 is FYNNEI. The V end was cut by 9 bases, the J end by 5 bases, with 13 bases between. The CDR3 is CASSRTEYGYTF. The CDR3 coding sequence is TGTGCCAGTAGTCGGACAGAGTATGGCTACACCTTC.

The rearrangement links TRBV4-2 to TRBJ2-5, with 14 bases fitting TRBD2. The DNA matches TRBJ2-7 better at its end, which makes the J call doubtful. Germline CDR1 is LGHNA and CDR2 is YNFKEQ. The CDR3 runs 16 residues. The CDR3: CASSPRTSGRINEQYF. In DNA, the CDR3 is TGTGCCAGCAGCCCTCGGACTAGCGGGAGGATAAACGAGCAGTACTTC.

The chain joins TRBV25-1 to TRBJ2-3; 7 bases are shared with TRBD1. Germline trimming cut 3 bases from V and 6 bases from J; bases unmatched to any gene: 9. The CDR3 has 15 residues. Germline CDR1 MGHDK, CDR2 SYGVNS. This chain's CDR3 is CASSDRQGLGDTQYF. CDR3 bases: TGTGCCAGCAGTGACCGACAGGGCCTCGGGGATACGCAGTATTTT.

The chain is built from TRBV30 and TRBJ2-1; D is uncertain. The CDR3 is made up of 11 amino acids. Trimming removed 4 bases at V and 4 bases at J, with 5 bases between. Germline V gene lookup returns CDR1 GTSNPN and CDR2 SVGIG (reference sequence). The CDR3 DNA follows: TGTGCCTGGACCAAATACAATGAGCAGTTCTTC. Protein: CAWTKYNEQFF.

This clone came up once. The chain links TRBV7-3 to TRBJ1-1; D unclear. Looked up from germline, CDR1 is SGHTA and CDR2 is FQGTGA. The CDR3 spans 13 residues. The V end lost 1 base, the J end lost 11 bases, and 14 bases lay between the germline ends. CDR3 bases: TGTGCCAGCAGCTTAAACCCAGTAACGGGTGCTTTCTTT. Protein: CASSLNPVTGAFF.

The rearrangement uses TRBV10-3 and TRBJ2-5; TRBD1 agrees at 11 bases. The V gene end was trimmed by 7 bases and the J gene end by 7 bases; junction bases not matched to a gene: 8. This CDR3 comprises 14 residues. The germline gives CDR1 ENHRY, CDR2 SYGVKD. The CDR3 DNA reads TGTGCCATCACCCCGGGACAGGGGGTCGGGACCCAGTACTTC. It yields the protein CAITPGQGVGTQYF.

For this clone: Additional DNA sequences in this sample encode the identical CDR3. The rearrangement joins TRBV19 to TRBJ2-7; the D is unclear. Deletions cut 3 bases from V and 7 bases from J, with 7 bases between. The CDR3 runs to 11 residues. Per germline, CDR1 LNHDA and CDR2 SQIVND (reference sequence). CDR3 nucleotide sequence: TGTGCCAGTAGTATCGGTTTGGAGCAGTACTTC. As protein: CASSIGLEQYF.

This rearrangement joins TRBV6-6 to TRBJ1-3; no definite D call. V was cut by 6 bases and J by 4 bases, with 13 bases left in between. The germline V gene has CDR1 MNHNY and CDR2 SVGAGI (reference sequence). The CDR3 runs to 14 residues. The CDR3 sequence: CASRPTGFGNTIYF. Written as DNA, the CDR3 is TGTGCCAGCAGGCCAACGGGTTTCGGAAACACCATATATTTT.

J is TRBJ2-1 and V is TRBV28, with D possibly TRBD2 on 6 matching bases. The V and J ends lost 2 bases and 0 bases respectively, with 14 bases between them. This CDR3 comprises 17 residues. CDR1 MDHEN and CDR2 SYDVKM come from the germline V gene. The CDR3, as DNA: TGTGCCAGCAGTTTAAGAGCTTGGAGGGCCTCCTACAATGAGCAGTTCTTC. Encoded protein: CASSLRAWRASYNEQFF.

The chain uses TRBV1 and TRBJ1-5; no DNA check was done on the table's D call, TRBD1. TRBV1 is shown as a pseudogene. The CDR3 is 17 amino acids. In DNA, the CDR3 is TGCACCAGCAGCCCCCCCACTCCCAGGGTTAGCAATCAGCCCCAGCATTTT. Translation: CTSSPPTPRVSNQPQHF.

V usage is TRBV11-2 and J usage is TRBJ1-2; no clear D. CDR3 length equals 14 residues. Per the germline V gene, CDR1 is SGHAT and CDR2 is FQNNGV. The V gene lost 5 bases and the J gene lost 6 bases, with 16 bases spanning the gap. In DNA, the CDR3 is TGTGCCAGCAGCGCTGGTCGCCGGAGCGATGGCTACACCTTC. It specifies CASSAGRRSDGYTF.

The chain joins TRBV7-2 to TRBJ2-7, with a tentative D call TRBD2 (6 bases). Per the germline V gene, CDR1 is SGHTA and CDR2 is FQGNSA. V lost 1 base and J lost 6, with 22 bases in between. This CDR3 region has 17 residues. The CDR3 region is CASSLVSSRDARGEQYF. As DNA, the CDR3 is TGTGCCAGCAGCTTAGTGTCTTCCCGCGACGCGCGGGGCGAGCAGTACTTC.

This clone was detected only a few times. The chain joins TRBV30 to TRBJ1-1; tentative D call: TRBD1 (5 bases). From germline, CDR1 is GTSNPN and CDR2 SVGIG (reference sequence). The CDR3 spans 13 residues. V lost 5 bases to trimming and J lost 4 bases, with 14 bases between them. CDR3 region: CAWGEGRSTEAFF. The DNA for the CDR3 is TGTGCCTGGGGGGAGGGGAGGAGCACTGAAGCTTTCTTT.